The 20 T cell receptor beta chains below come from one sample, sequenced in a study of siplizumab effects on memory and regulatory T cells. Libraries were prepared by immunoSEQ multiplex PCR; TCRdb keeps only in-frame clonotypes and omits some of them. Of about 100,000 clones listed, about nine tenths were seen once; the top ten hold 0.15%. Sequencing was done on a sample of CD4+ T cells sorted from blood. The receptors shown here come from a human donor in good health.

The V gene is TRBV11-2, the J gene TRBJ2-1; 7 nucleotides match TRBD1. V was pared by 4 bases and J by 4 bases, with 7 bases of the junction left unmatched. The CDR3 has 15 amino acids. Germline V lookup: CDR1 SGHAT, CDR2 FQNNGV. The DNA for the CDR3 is TGTGCCAGCAGCTCAAACCGGGACAGTTACAATGAGCAGTTCTTC. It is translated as CASSSNRDSYNEQFF.

CDR3 protein: CASSDGLAGQETQYF. In DNA form, the CDR3 reads TGTGCCAGTAGTGACGGACTAGCGGGACAAGAGACCCAGTACTTC. The gene calls are TRBV19 and TRBJ2-5; TRBD2 agrees at 12 bases. Germline values: CDR1 LNHDA, CDR2 SQIVND (reference sequence). The V segment lost 5 bases and the J segment 2 bases; nucleotides outside the gene matches: 3. The CDR3 sequence is 15 residues long.

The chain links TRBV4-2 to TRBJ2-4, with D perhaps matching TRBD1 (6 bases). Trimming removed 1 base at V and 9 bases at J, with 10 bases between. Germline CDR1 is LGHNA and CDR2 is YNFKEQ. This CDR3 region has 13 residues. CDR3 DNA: TGTGCCAGCAGCCAAGGACAGGCGGTCATTCAGTACTTC. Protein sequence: CASSQGQAVIQYF.

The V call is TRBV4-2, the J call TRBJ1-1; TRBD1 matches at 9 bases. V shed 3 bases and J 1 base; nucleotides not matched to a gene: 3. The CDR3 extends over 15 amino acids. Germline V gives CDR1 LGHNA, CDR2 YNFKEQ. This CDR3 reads CASSQAGQGNTEAFF. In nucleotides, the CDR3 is TGTGCCAGCAGCCAGGCGGGACAGGGGAACACTGAAGCTTTCTTT.

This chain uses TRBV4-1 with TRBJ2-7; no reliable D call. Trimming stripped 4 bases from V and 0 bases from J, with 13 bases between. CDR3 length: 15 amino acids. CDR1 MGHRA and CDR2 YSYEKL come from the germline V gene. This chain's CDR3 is CASSPVGSSSYEQYF. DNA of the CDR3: TGCGCCAGCAGCCCCGTAGGCAGCAGCTCCTACGAGCAGTACTTC.

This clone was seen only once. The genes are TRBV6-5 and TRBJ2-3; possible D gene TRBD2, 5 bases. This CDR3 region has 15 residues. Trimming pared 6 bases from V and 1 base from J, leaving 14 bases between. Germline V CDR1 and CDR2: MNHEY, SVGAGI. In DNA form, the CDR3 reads TGTGCCAGCAGGGCCGGAGGTGGGGGCACAGATACGCAGTATTTT. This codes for CASRAGGGGTDTQYF.

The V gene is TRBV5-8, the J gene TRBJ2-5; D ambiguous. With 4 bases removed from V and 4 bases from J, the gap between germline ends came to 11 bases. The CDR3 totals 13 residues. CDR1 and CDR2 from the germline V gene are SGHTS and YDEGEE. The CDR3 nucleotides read TGTGCCAGCAGCCGTCCCGTGGGAGAGACCCAGTACTTC. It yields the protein CASSRPVGETQYF. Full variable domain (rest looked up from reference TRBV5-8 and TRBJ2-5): EAGVTQSPTHLIKTRGQQATLRCSPISGHTSVYWYQQALGLGLQFLLWYDEGEERNRGNFPPRFSGRQFPNYSSELNVNALELEDSALYLCASSRPVGETQYFGPGTRLLVL.

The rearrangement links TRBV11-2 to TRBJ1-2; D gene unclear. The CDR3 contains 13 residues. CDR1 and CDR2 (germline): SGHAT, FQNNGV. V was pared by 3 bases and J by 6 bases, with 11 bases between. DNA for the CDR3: TGTGCCAGCAGCTTTAGGGCAGGTCATGGCTACACCTTC. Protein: CASSFRAGHGYTF.

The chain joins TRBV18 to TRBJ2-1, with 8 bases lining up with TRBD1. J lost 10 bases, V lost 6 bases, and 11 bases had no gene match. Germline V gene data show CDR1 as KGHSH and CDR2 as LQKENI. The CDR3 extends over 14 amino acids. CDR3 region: CASSLGQGFMEQFF. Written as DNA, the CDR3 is TGTGCCAGCTCGCTCGGACAGGGCTTCATGGAGCAGTTCTTC. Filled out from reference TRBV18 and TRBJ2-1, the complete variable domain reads NAGVMQNPRHLVRRRGQEARLRCSPMKGHSHVYWYRQLPEEGLKFMVYLQKENIIDESGMPKERFSAEFPKEGPSILRIQQVVRGDSAAYFCASSLGQGFMEQFFGPGTRLTVL.

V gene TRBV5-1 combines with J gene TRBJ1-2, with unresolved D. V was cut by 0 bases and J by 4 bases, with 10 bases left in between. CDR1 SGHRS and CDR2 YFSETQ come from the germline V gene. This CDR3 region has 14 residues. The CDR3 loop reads CASSLAPGAYGYTF. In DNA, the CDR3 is TGCGCCAGCAGCTTGGCCCCAGGAGCCTATGGCTACACCTTC.

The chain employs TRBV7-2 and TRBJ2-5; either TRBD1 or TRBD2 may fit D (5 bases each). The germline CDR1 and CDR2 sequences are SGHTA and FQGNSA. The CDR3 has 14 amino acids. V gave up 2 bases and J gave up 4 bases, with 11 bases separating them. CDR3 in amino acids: CASSLTRDGETQYF. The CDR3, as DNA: TGTGCCAGCAGCTTAACGAGGGACGGAGAGACCCAGTACTTC.

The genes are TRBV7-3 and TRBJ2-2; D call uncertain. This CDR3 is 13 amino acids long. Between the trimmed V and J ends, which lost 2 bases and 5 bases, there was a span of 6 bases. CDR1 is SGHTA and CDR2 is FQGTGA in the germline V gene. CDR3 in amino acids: CASSLGMTGELFF. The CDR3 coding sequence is TGTGCCAGCAGCTTAGGGATGACCGGGGAGCTGTTTTTT.

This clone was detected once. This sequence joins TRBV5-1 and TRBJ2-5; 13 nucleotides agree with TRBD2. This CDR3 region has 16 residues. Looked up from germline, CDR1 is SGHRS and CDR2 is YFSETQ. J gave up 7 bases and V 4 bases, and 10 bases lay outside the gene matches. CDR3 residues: CASSEGLAGARGTQYF. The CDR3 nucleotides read TGCGCCAGCAGCGAAGGACTAGCGGGGGCGAGAGGGACCCAGTACTTC.

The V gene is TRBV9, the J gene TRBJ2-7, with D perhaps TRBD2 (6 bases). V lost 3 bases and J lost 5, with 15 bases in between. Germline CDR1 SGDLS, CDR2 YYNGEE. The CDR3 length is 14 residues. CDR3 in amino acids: CASSGSQGGDEQYF. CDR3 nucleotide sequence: TGTGCCAGCAGCGGTAGTCAGGGAGGCGACGAGCAGTACTTC.

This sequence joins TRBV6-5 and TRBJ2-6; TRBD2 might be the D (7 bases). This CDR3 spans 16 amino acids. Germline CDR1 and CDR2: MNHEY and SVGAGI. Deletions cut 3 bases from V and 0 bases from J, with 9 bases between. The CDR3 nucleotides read TGTGCCAGCAGTTATGGGGGGGCCTCTGGGGCCAACGTCCTGACTTTC. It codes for CASSYGGASGANVLTF.

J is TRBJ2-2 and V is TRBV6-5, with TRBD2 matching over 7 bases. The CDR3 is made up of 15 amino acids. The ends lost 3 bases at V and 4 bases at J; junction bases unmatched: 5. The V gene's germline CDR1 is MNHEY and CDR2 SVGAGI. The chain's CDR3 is CASSYRGGSTGELFF. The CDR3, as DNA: TGTGCCAGCAGTTATCGTGGCGGGAGCACCGGGGAGCTGTTTTTT.

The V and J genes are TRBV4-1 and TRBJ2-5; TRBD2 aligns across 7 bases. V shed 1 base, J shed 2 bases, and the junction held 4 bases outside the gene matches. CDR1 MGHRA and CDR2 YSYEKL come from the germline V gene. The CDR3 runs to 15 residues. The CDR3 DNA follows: TGCGCCAGCAGCCAAGGCCAGCGGGGTCAAGAGACCCAGTACTTC. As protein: CASSQGQRGQETQYF.

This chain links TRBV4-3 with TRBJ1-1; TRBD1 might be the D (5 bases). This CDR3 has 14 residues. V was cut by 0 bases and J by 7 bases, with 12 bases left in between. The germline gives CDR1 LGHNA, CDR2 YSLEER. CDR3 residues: CASSQETGDFEAFF. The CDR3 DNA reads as TGCGCCAGCAGCCAAGAAACAGGCGATTTTGAAGCTTTCTTT.

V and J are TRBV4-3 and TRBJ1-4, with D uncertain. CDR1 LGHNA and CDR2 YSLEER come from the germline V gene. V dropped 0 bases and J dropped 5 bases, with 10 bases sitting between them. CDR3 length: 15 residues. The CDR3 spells CASSQDDDGNEKLFF. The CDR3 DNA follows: TGCGCCAGCAGCCAAGATGACGACGGGAATGAAAAACTGTTTTTT.

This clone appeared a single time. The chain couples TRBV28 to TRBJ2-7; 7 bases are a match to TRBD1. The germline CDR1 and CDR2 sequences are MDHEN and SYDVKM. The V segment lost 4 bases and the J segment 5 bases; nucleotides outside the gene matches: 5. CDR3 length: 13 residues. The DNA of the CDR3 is TGTGCCAGCAGTTCGGACAGGCTCAACGAGCAGTACTTC. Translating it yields CASSSDRLNEQYF.